This T cell receptor beta chain was captured in a study of cytomegalovirus exposure and HLA in healthy donors. Study-wide findings and caveats: CMV antigen specificity was confirmed in vitro for a few CMV-associated chains. Later on, an analysis showed TCR association rates differing by HLA locus, with DRB1 the most and HLA-C the fewest. There were about 160 TCR beta chains listed as cytomegalovirus-associated.

The PCR was carried out with 60 Vbeta primers and 13 Jbeta primers. Profiling relied on immunoSEQ multiplex PCR, and the TCRdb table lists in-frame clones only, not all of them. The sample holds about 170,000 clones. As to this clone: Antigen unknown.

Unmatched junction bases numbered 4, after V lost 2 bases and J lost 2 bases. CDR3 size: 15 residues. Per germline, CDR1 SGHNT and CDR2 YYREEE (reference sequence). V is TRBV5-4 and J is TRBJ2-3, with 8 bases matching TRBD1. The sequencing sample was made of PBMCs. This receptor was taken from a woman in her sixties or seventies in good health and CMV-seronegative. Written as DNA, the CDR3 is TGTGCCAGCAGCTTACAGGGGGTATACACAGATACGCAGTATTTT. It encodes CASSLQGVYTDTQYF.